The 27 T cell receptor beta chains below come from one sample, sequenced in a study of shared clonotypes between healthy human individuals. This table comes from immunoSEQ multiplex PCR, and its TCRdb copy is limited to in-frame clones, with some not included. The profile shows under 1 million clones, roughly 96% of them singletons. Naive CD8 populations comprised CD45RO-negative cells positively selected for CCR7, excluding terminally differentiated effector memory CD45RA+ cells. Specimen: naive CD8+ T cells sorted from blood. These receptors were obtained from a man younger than 45 in good health.

This chain uses TRBV2 with TRBJ1-1; possible D gene TRBD1, 5 bases. The CDR3 contains 12 residues. V was cut by 10 bases and J by 9 bases, with 18 bases left in between. Germline assignment: CDR1 SNHLY and CDR2 FYNNEI. CDR3 residues: CATLGGLGKAFF. CDR3 DNA sequence: TGTGCCACCTTGGGGGGTCTAGGTAAAGCTTTCTTT.

This sequence joins TRBV4-3 and TRBJ2-3; no definite D call. CDR3 length: 14 amino acids. The V gene lost 6 bases and the J gene lost 2 bases, with 12 bases spanning the gap. From germline, CDR1 is LGHNA and CDR2 YSLEER. CDR3 nucleotides: TGCGCCAGCAGTCTGGTTTCTTTCACAGATACGCAGTATTTT. Amino acids: CASSLVSFTDTQYF.

The chain links TRBV7-8 to TRBJ2-5, with 12 bases lining up with TRBD2. This CDR3 is built from 17 residues. CDR1 is SGHVS and CDR2 is FQNEAQ in the germline V gene. V dropped 4 bases and J dropped 5; count of bases not matched to a gene: 11. CDR3 DNA sequence: TGTGCCAGCAGCTCAAATCCGACTAGCGGGAGAAGGGAGACCCAGTACTTC. Translation gives CASSSNPTSGRRETQYF.

This chain uses TRBV6-5 with TRBJ1-3; no firm D call. Germline V lookup: CDR1 MNHEY, CDR2 SVGAGI. Trimming pared 5 bases from V and 0 bases from J, leaving 8 bases between. This CDR3 is 14 amino acids long. The CDR3 region is CASSQQHSGNTIYF. As DNA, the CDR3 is TGTGCCAGCAGTCAGCAGCACTCTGGAAACACCATATATTTT.

This chain joins TRBV27 and TRBJ1-1; D perhaps matches TRBD1 (5 bases). CDR1 and CDR2 (germline): MNHEY, SMNVEV (reference sequence). Trimming stripped 5 bases from V and 0 bases from J, with 16 bases between. The CDR3 is 16 residues long. The DNA for the CDR3 is TGTGCCAGCAGTGACCGGGAGGGGAACTTGAACACTGAAGCTTTCTTT. Amino acids: CASSDREGNLNTEAFF.

This rearrangement joins TRBV7-6 to TRBJ1-1; no clear D. V lost 6 bases and J 7 bases, leaving 15 bases between the germline ends. Germline-derived CDR1 and CDR2 are SGHVS and FNYEAQ. The CDR3 is 13 residues long. The CDR3 DNA is TGTGCCAGCAGTCAAGCCCCGCCCGATGAAGCTTTCTTT. The encoded protein is CASSQAPPDEAFF.

This chain links TRBV27 with TRBJ1-5, with 7 positions matching TRBD1. This CDR3 contains 18 residues. V was pared by 1 base and J by 3 bases, with 12 bases of the junction left unmatched. CDR1 MNHEY and CDR2 SMNVEV come from the germline V gene (reference sequence). CDR3 coding DNA: TGTGCCAGCAGTTTATACTCCCCCGGGACAGACTACAATCAGCCCCAGCATTTT. This codes for CASSLYSPGTDYNQPQHF.

The rearrangement links TRBV6-5 to TRBJ1-2; D is unclear. CDR1 is MNHEY and CDR2 is SVGAGI in the germline V gene. Trimming took 2 bases from V and 6 from J, leaving 10 bases between them. This CDR3 contains 13 residues. The CDR3 bases are TGTGCCAGCAGTTACCTTAGGGCCGATGGCTACACCTTC. This sequence encodes CASSYLRADGYTF.

This chain uses TRBV10-1 with TRBJ2-3; the D is unclear. Per germline, CDR1 WNHNN and CDR2 SYGVQD (reference sequence). The CDR3 is made up of 15 amino acids. Trimming took off 0 bases at V and 2 bases at J, with 9 bases between the two ends. CDR3 sequence: CASSESSFFTDTQYF. The CDR3 region has the DNA TGCGCCAGCAGTGAGTCGTCCTTTTTCACAGATACGCAGTATTTT.

Notes on this clone: One junction end disagrees with the germline gene, perhaps due to a read error. The V gene is TRBV15, the J gene TRBJ1-1, with D perhaps matching TRBD1 (5 bases). The CDR3 runs 15 residues. Germline V gene lookup returns CDR1 LNHNV and CDR2 YYDKDF (reference sequence). The CDR3 loop reads CATSRDFSGNSEAFF. The CDR3 nucleotides read TGTGCCACCAGCAGAGATTTTTCAGGGAACTCTGAAGCTTTCTTT.

The chain uses TRBV10-2 and TRBJ2-1, with TRBD2 matching over 12 bases. The CDR3 covers 14 residues. The germline gives CDR1 WSHSY, CDR2 SAAADI. V shed 6 bases and J 4 bases; nucleotides not matched to a gene: 1. The CDR3 DNA follows: TGCGCCAGCAGCGGGACTAGCGGGTACAATGAGCAGTTCTTC. Translating it yields CASSGTSGYNEQFF.

The V gene is TRBV9, the J gene TRBJ2-5; tentative D call: TRBD2 (5 bases). The CDR3 has 14 residues. CDR1 SGDLS and CDR2 YYNGEE come from the germline V gene. V shed 3 bases and J shed 4 bases, with 13 bases lying between them. The CDR3 loop reads CASSGTGFRETQYF. DNA for the CDR3: TGTGCCAGCAGCGGAACGGGGTTCAGAGAGACCCAGTACTTC. The full variable domain, in which reference TRBV9 and TRBJ2-5 provide the parts outside the CDR3, is DSGVTQTPKHLITATGQRVTLRCSPRSGDLSVYWYQQSLDQGLQFLIQYYNGEERAKGNILERFSAQQFPDLHSELNLSSLELGDSALYFCASSGTGFRETQYFGPGTRLLVL.

This clone was detected only once. The chain couples TRBV5-1 to TRBJ2-7; D unresolved. This CDR3 is 15 amino acids long. Per the germline V gene, CDR1 is SGHRS and CDR2 is YFSETQ. The V end was cut by 2 bases, the J end by 0 bases, with 12 bases between. CDR3 coding DNA: TGCGCCAGCAGCTTATCCGGTTCGGGCTCCTACGAGCAGTACTTC. This sequence encodes CASSLSGSGSYEQYF.

In DNA, the CDR3 is TGTGCCACCAGCGTTAAGAGGACAGGACCAAATGAAAAACTGTTTTTT. It encodes CATSVKRTGPNEKLFF. This chain connects TRBV15 to TRBJ1-4; 7 nucleotides agree with TRBD1. Germline V gene data show CDR1 as LNHNV and CDR2 as YYDKDF (reference sequence). With 5 bases clipped from V and 5 bases from J, the junction kept 11 bases outside the gene matches. There are 16 residues in the CDR3.

The rearrangement uses TRBV30 and TRBJ1-1; 7 nucleotides align to TRBD1. The germline CDR1 and CDR2 sequences are GTSNPN and SVGIG (reference sequence). J gave up 1 base and V 3 bases, and 8 bases lay outside the gene matches. CDR3 length equals 15 residues. This CDR3 is CAWSRTDRPNTEAFF. CDR3 sequence (DNA): TGTGCCTGGAGCCGAACGGACAGGCCGAACACTGAAGCTTTCTTT. Looking up the rest from reference TRBV30 and TRBJ1-1 gives the full variable domain: SQTIHQWPATLVQPVGSPLSLECTVEGTSNPNLYWYRQAAGRGLQLLFYSVGIGQISSEVPQNLSASRPQDRQFILSSKKLLLSDSGFYLCAWSRTDRPNTEAFFGQGTRLTVV.

The chain has TRBV19 and TRBJ1-2; D gene uncertain. The CDR3 sequence is 14 residues long. Germline values: CDR1 LNHDA, CDR2 SQIVND (reference sequence). Trimming stripped 3 bases from V and 8 bases from J, with 16 bases between. The CDR3 coding sequence is TGTGCCAGTAGTATGTCCTCCGGAGTTCTCGGCTACACCTTC. Amino acids: CASSMSSGVLGYTF.

The J gene is TRBJ2-3, the V gene TRBV11-3; 8 bases map to TRBD2. Trimming took 4 bases from V and 4 from J; bases not matched to a gene: 10. Looked up from germline, CDR1 is SGHNT and CDR2 is YENEEA. The CDR3 spans 16 residues. The CDR3 loop reads CASSSRSGSGSDTQYF. For the CDR3, the DNA is TGTGCCAGCAGCTCCCGAAGCGGGAGTGGGTCAGATACGCAGTATTTT.

The rearrangement joins TRBV5-4 to TRBJ2-1; D call uncertain. The V gene lost 2 bases and the J gene lost 4 bases, with 16 bases spanning the gap. The CDR3 length is 16 residues. Germline CDR1 and CDR2: SGHNT and YYREEE (reference sequence). CDR3 nucleotide sequence: TGTGCCAGCAGCTTAACAACTAAGCTTATGTACAATGAGCAGTTCTTC. It encodes CASSLTTKLMYNEQFF.

This clone was recorded once. The rearrangement uses TRBV6-5 and TRBJ2-1, with a weak D call TRBD1 (6 bases). The CDR3 consists of 14 residues. Germline CDR1 reads MNHEY; CDR2 reads SVGAGI. With 1 base removed from V and 4 bases from J, the gap between germline ends came to 8 bases. CDR3: CASSYYQGYNEQFF. CDR3 in DNA: TGTGCCAGCAGTTACTATCAGGGGTACAATGAGCAGTTCTTC.

This chain links TRBV4-1 with TRBJ2-2; 7 nucleotides line up with TRBD1. Germline lookup yields CDR1 MGHRA and CDR2 YSYEKL. The CDR3 loop spans 15 amino acids. The ends lost 4 bases at V and 6 bases at J; junction bases unmatched: 8. This CDR3 is CASSPPTGWSGELFF. The CDR3, as DNA: TGCGCCAGCAGCCCACCGACAGGGTGGTCCGGGGAGCTGTTTTTT.

The chain has TRBV2 and TRBJ1-3; D is unclear. CDR1 is SNHLY, CDR2 FYNNEI, per germline. Trimming removed 5 bases at V and 7 bases at J, with 15 bases between. The CDR3 consists of 14 residues. CDR3 DNA sequence: TGTGCCAGCAGTACCACCGACGGGGAGAACACCATATATTTT. It yields the protein CASSTTDGENTIYF.

The genes are TRBV28 and TRBJ2-7; 9 bases fit TRBD2. The CDR3 covers 15 residues. The V gene's germline CDR1 is MDHEN and CDR2 SYDVKM. The J segment lost 4 bases and the V segment lost 4 bases, leaving 8 bases of the junction unmatched. The CDR3 here is CASSYPAGGSYEQYF. The CDR3 nucleotides read TGTGCCAGCAGTTACCCAGCGGGAGGCTCATACGAGCAGTACTTC. Supplemented by reference TRBV28 and TRBJ2-7, the full variable domain reads DVKVTQSSRYLVKRTGEKVFLECVQDMDHENMFWYRQDPGLGLRLIYFSYDVKMKEKGDIPEGYSVSREKKERFSLILESASTNQTSMYLCASSYPAGGSYEQYFGPGTRLTVT.

V usage is TRBV4-3 and J usage is TRBJ2-1; 9 bases agree with TRBD2. Germline V lookup: CDR1 LGHNA, CDR2 YSLEER. Trimming at V came to 0 bases and at J to 4 bases, leaving 7 bases not matched to a gene. The CDR3 length is 17 residues. The CDR3 sequence: CASSQDLTSGLYNEQFF. Written as DNA, the CDR3 is TGCGCCAGCAGCCAAGATCTGACTAGCGGCCTTTACAATGAGCAGTTCTTC.

This clone was seen just once. The chain employs TRBV27 and TRBJ2-6; the D is unclear. Germline-derived CDR1 and CDR2 are MNHEY and SMNVEV (reference sequence). Trimming removed 1 base at V and 0 bases at J, with 16 bases between. This CDR3 comprises 19 residues. DNA of the CDR3: TGTGCCAGCAGTTTATTTTGGCCCCAAGTCGGCTCTGGGGCCAACGTCCTGACTTTC. Translation gives CASSLFWPQVGSGANVLTF.

The V call is TRBV11-2, the J call TRBJ2-7; TRBD2 matches at 8 bases. Unmatched junction bases numbered 3, after V lost 0 bases and J lost 2 bases. This CDR3 is 15 amino acids long. The germline V gene has CDR1 SGHAT and CDR2 FQNNGV. The CDR3 sequence: CASSLDSGGTYEQYF. Here the CDR3 DNA reads TGTGCCAGCAGCTTAGACAGCGGGGGCACCTACGAGCAGTACTTC.

The rearrangement links TRBV19 to TRBJ2-3; 8 bases fit TRBD1. J gave up 5 bases and V 1 base, and 5 bases lay outside the gene matches. Germline lookup yields CDR1 LNHDA and CDR2 SQIVND (reference sequence). CDR3 length: 15 residues. CDR3 in DNA: TGTGCCAGTAGTATAGCGGACAGGGTTAGAGATACGCAGTATTTT. Residues: CASSIADRVRDTQYF. The whole variable domain, filled in from reference TRBV19 and TRBJ2-3, reads DGGITQSPKYLFRKEGQNVTLSCEQNLNHDAMYWYRQDPGQGLRLIYYSQIVNDFQKGDIAEGYSVSREKKESFPLTVTSAQKNPTAFYLCASSIADRVRDTQYFGPGTRLTVL.

This chain links TRBV4-1 with TRBJ1-2; a weak D match, TRBD1 (5 bases). The CDR3 is 16 amino acids. V was clipped by 1 base and J by 4 bases, with 16 bases between them. Looked up from germline, CDR1 is MGHRA and CDR2 is YSYEKL. DNA for the CDR3: TGCGCCAGCAGCCAAGTAGGGGACCCACGCCGCTATGGCTACACCTTC. Translation gives CASSQVGDPRRYGYTF.